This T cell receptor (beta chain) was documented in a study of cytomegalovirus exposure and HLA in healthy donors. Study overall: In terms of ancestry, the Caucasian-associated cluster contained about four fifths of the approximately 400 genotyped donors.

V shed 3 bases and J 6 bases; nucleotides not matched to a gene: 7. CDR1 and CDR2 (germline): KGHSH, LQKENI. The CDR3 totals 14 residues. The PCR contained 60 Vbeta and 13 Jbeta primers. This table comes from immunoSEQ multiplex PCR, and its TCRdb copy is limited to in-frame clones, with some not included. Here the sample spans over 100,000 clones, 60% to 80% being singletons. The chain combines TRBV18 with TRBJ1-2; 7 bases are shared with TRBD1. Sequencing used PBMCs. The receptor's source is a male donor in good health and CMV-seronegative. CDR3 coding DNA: TGTGCCAGCTCACCGGCAGGGGGAATACATGGCTACACCTTC. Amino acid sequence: CASSPAGGIHGYTF.